Each of the 19 T cell receptor beta chains below was sequenced from the same sample in a study of regulatory T cells in long-lasting Graves disease (dated by TCRdb to about 2021). The meaning of the sample's time point label: newly diagnosed GD, antithyroid drugs for less than 3 months. For both TCR sequencing and RNA sequencing, RNA was extracted from PBMCs in TRIzol. The library came from multiplex PCR. Sequencing relied on an Illumina HiSeq 4000. To build TCR beta libraries, CDR3 regions were amplified by Arm-PCR using iRepertoire HTBI primers. TCRdb handled the public reads itself, with Q25 trimming in fastp and clone calling in MiXCR, and kept productive beta chains. For every CDR3 protein sequence, its rows merge into one entry that carries the most common genes and DNA. The sample table contains about 620,000 distinct CDR3 sequences; only one count was recorded for around 17% of them. 18% of the sample belongs to the ten largest clones.

The same sample was also used in a study of T cells in Graves' hyperthyroidism and ophthalmopathy.

Sequences were derived from peripheral blood mononuclear cells (PBMCs), sampled at new diagnosis, from a patient treated with antithyroid drugs. All receptors come from a woman aged 25 to 39 with Graves disease. Donor details come from another sample of the same person, matched by shared clones.

This clonotype was seen ten or more times. The V call is TRBV18, the J call TRBJ2-7; the match to TRBD2 covers 9 bases. There are 15 residues in the CDR3. Trimming took 3 bases from V and 2 from J; bases not matched to a gene: 5. Germline assignment: CDR1 KGHSH and CDR2 LQKENI. CDR3 bases: TGTGCCAGCTCACCTCCGGCGGGAGGGCCCTACGAGCAGTACTTC. Amino acids: CASSPPAGGPYEQYF.

On this clonotype itself: A far larger clone is one base from this, pointing to a likely read error. The chain links TRBV6-4 to TRBJ2-5; 7 positions match TRBD1. The junction had 3 bases not matched to a gene; V was cut back by 4 bases and J by 4 bases. Germline V gene data show CDR1 as MRHNA and CDR2 as SNTAGT. The CDR3 totals 13 residues. CDR3 bases: TGTGCCAGCAGTGTAAACAGGGGAGAGACCCAGTACTTC. This sequence encodes CASSVNRGETQYF.

This clonotype was observed a few times. The chain joins TRBV10-3 to TRBJ1-6; D remains ambiguous. V was pared by 8 bases and J by 7 bases, with 15 bases between. The CDR3 consists of 14 residues. The germline CDR1 and CDR2 sequences are ENHRY and SYGVKD. This CDR3 reads CAISQDRKNSPLHF. The CDR3 DNA follows: TGTGCCATCTCCCAAGACCGAAAGAATTCACCCCTCCACTTT.

V is TRBV10-3 and J is TRBJ1-2; D is unresolved. V was clipped by 2 bases and J by 0 bases, with 7 bases between them. The CDR3 covers 14 residues. CDR1 ENHRY and CDR2 SYGVKD come from the germline V gene. The CDR3 nucleotides read TGTGCCATCAGTGAGGGGTTAACTAACTATGGCTACACCTTC. Residues: CAISEGLTNYGYTF.

This chain joins TRBV30 and TRBJ1-2; TRBD1 is a possible D gene (5 bases). Germline V lookup: CDR1 GTSNPN, CDR2 SVGIG (reference sequence). The CDR3 covers 15 residues. V lost 4 bases, J lost 6 bases, and 21 bases lay in between. CDR3 bases: TGTGCCTGGAACATTAAGGGGCGGCGTGGCCATGGCTACACCTTC. Translated, it gives CAWNIKGRRGHGYTF. The variable domain in full, with the rest retrieved from reference TRBV30 and TRBJ1-2, is SQTIHQWPATLVQPVGSPLSLECTVEGTSNPNLYWYRQAAGRGLQLLFYSVGIGQISSEVPQNLSASRPQDRQFILSSKKLLLSDSGFYLCAWNIKGRRGHGYTFGSGTRLTVV.

This clonotype was counted only a few times. A much larger clone lies a single base off, so this may be a read error. The chain employs TRBV28 and TRBJ2-4; D is possibly TRBD1 (5 bases). The germline V gene has CDR1 MDHEN and CDR2 SYDVKM. There are 15 residues in the CDR3. The CDR3 sequence: CASSPGNLAKNIRYF. The CDR3 DNA reads as TGTGCCAGCAGTCCAGGGAATTTAGCCAAAAACATTCGGTACTTC.

This clonotype was recorded many times. V gene TRBV28 combines with J gene TRBJ1-2; D not resolved. This CDR3 has 11 residues. V lost 7 bases and J 2 bases, leaving 5 bases between the germline ends. From germline, CDR1 is MDHEN and CDR2 SYDVKM. The chain's CDR3 is CASNQNYGYTF. The CDR3 nucleotides are TGTGCCAGCAATCAGAACTATGGCTACACCTTC.

Many counts were recorded for this clonotype. The gene calls are TRBV28 and TRBJ1-4, with a weak D call TRBD1 (6 bases). V lost 5 bases and J 11 bases, leaving 15 bases between the germline ends. The germline V gene encodes CDR1 MDHEN and CDR2 SYDVKM. This CDR3 is 13 amino acids long. CDR3 sequence reads: CASSPALRGKLFF. Written as DNA, the CDR3 is TGTGCCAGCAGTCCCGCCCTCAGGGGTAAACTGTTTTTT.

In its sample, this clonotype was seen a few times. The V gene is TRBV30, the J gene TRBJ2-2; 7 nucleotides match TRBD1. CDR3 length: 14 amino acids. The germline CDR1 and CDR2 sequences are GTSNPN and SVGIG (reference sequence). V shed 5 bases, J shed 1 base, and the junction held 4 bases outside the gene matches. In nucleotides, the CDR3 is TGTGCCTGGGGTAGACAGGGGAACACCGGGGAGCTGTTTTTT. Residues: CAWGRQGNTGELFF.

This clonotype has a handful of counts. The gene calls are TRBV3-1 and TRBJ2-2; D remains ambiguous. V lost 4 bases, J lost 4 bases, and 13 bases lay in between. This CDR3 region has 15 residues. CDR1 and CDR2 (germline): LGHDT, YNNKEL (reference sequence). The DNA for the CDR3 is TGTGCCAGCAGCCCGCAACGGGCGCTCACCGGGGAGCTGTTTTTT. This codes for CASSPQRALTGELFF.

The table lists this clonotype with a few counts. The chain joins TRBV28 to TRBJ2-1, with D perhaps matching TRBD2 (5 bases). The CDR3 runs to 16 residues. Germline lookup yields CDR1 MDHEN and CDR2 SYDVKM. V was pared by 8 bases and J by 4 bases, with 21 bases between. The CDR3 region has the DNA TGTGCCAGCCTGGCCCGGGTGGCGGGTAATTACAATGAGCAGTTCTTC. Protein sequence: CASLARVAGNYNEQFF.

The CDR3 coding sequence is TGTGCCAGCAGGAACTCACCCCGGAGTAATGAAAAACTGTTTTTT. Amino acid sequence: CASRNSPRSNEKLFF. This chain connects TRBV6-1 to TRBJ1-4; D is undetermined. V was trimmed by 6 bases and J by 4 bases, leaving 15 bases between them. Germline CDR1 reads MNHNS; CDR2 reads SASEGT. The CDR3 is 15 amino acids.

The chain carries TRBV25-1 and TRBJ2-5, with 9 bases matching TRBD2. This CDR3 comprises 14 residues. CDR1 is MGHDK, CDR2 SYGVNS, per germline. V lost 2 bases, J lost 14 bases, and 12 bases stayed unmatched. The CDR3 sequence: CASSESPTSSGNYF. Written as DNA, the CDR3 is TGTGCCAGCAGTGAAAGCCCCACATCTAGCGGGAACTACTTC. Variable domain in full (rest from reference TRBV25-1 and TRBJ2-5): EADIYQTPRYLVIGTGKKITLECSQTMGHDKMYWYQQDPGMELHLIHYSYGVNSTEKGDLSSESTVSRIRTEHFPLTLESARPSHTSQYLCASSESPTSSGNYFGPGTRLLVL.

V gene TRBV7-2 combines with J gene TRBJ2-5; D call uncertain. This CDR3 is 13 amino acids long. V was trimmed by 6 bases and J by 4 bases, leaving 12 bases between them. From germline, CDR1 is SGHTA and CDR2 FQGNSA. As DNA, the CDR3 is TGTGCCAGCAGTTTGGTGACCCCAGAGACCCAGTACTTC. It encodes CASSLVTPETQYF.

This clonotype was seen repeatedly, ten times or more. V is TRBV12-3 or TRBV12-4 and J is TRBJ1-5; tentatively, D is TRBD1 (5 bases). V was cut by 3 bases and J by 1 base, with 13 bases left in between. The CDR3 has 16 residues. In DNA form, the CDR3 reads TGTGCCAGCAGTTTTGCTGGGGGTAGGAGCAATCAGCCCCAGCATTTT. Translation: CASSFAGGRSNQPQHF.

This clonotype has only a few counts. The genes are TRBV18 and TRBJ1-6, with a weak D call TRBD1 (5 bases). The V end was cut by 6 bases, the J end by 6 bases, with 12 bases between. Germline values: CDR1 KGHSH, CDR2 LQKENI. The CDR3 is 14 amino acids. CDR3 DNA sequence: TGTGCCAGCTCCCCTGGGGCCTCTAATTCACCCCTCCACTTT. This gives the protein CASSPGASNSPLHF. Complete variable domain (other parts from reference TRBV18 and TRBJ1-6): NAGVMQNPRHLVRRRGQEARLRCSPMKGHSHVYWYRQLPEEGLKFMVYLQKENIIDESGMPKERFSAEFPKEGPSILRIQQVVRGDSAAYFCASSPGASNSPLHFGNGTRLTVT.

The chain links TRBV29-1 to TRBJ1-4, with 10 positions matching TRBD1. In germline, CDR1 is SQVTM, CDR2 ANQGSEA. J gave up 3 bases and V 7 bases, and 8 bases lay outside the gene matches. This CDR3 region has 15 residues. CDR3 protein: CSARDRGGSNEKLFF. CDR3 nucleotides: TGCAGCGCCCGGGACAGGGGAGGGTCTAATGAAAAACTGTTTTTT.

Of note for this clonotype: Sequence at one end of the junction differs from germline and may be a read error. The V and J genes are TRBV5-5 and TRBJ2-7; possibly TRBD2 for D (5 bases). The CDR3 runs to 12 residues. Germline assignment: CDR1 SGHKS and CDR2 YYEKEE (reference sequence). The CDR3 region has the DNA TGTACCAGCAGCTTGGAGGTTGGCGAGCAGTACTTC. It translates to CTSSLEVGEQYF.

Details on this clonotype: One base away lies a much larger clone, so this may be a sequencing read error. The rearrangement uses TRBV12-3 or TRBV12-4 and TRBJ1-1, with unresolved D. The CDR3 runs 13 residues. The V and J ends lost 10 bases and 0 bases respectively, with 12 bases between them. Written as DNA, the CDR3 is TGTGCCAACAGACTTACAGTGAACACTGAAGCTTTCTTT. Its translation: CANRLTVNTEAFF.